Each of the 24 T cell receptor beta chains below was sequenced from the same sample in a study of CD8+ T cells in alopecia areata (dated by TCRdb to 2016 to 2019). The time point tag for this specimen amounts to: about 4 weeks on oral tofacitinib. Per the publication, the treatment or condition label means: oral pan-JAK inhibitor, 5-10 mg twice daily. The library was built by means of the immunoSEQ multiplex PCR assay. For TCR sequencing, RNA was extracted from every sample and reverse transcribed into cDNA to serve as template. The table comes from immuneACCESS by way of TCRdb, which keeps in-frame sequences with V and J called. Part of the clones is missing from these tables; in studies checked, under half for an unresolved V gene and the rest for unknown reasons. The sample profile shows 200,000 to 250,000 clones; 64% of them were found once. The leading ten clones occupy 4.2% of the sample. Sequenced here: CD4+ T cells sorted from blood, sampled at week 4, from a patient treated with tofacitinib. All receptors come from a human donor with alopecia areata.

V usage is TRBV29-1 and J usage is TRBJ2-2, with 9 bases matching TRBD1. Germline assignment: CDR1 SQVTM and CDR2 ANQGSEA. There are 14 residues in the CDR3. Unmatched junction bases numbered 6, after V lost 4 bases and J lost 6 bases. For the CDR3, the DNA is TGCAGCGTTGGGCTACAGGGGGCGCCCGGGGAGCTGTTTTTT. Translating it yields CSVGLQGAPGELFF.

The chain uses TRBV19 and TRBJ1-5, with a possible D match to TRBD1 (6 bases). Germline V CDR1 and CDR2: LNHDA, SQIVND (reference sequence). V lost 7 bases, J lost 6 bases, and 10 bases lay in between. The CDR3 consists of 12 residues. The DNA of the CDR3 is TGTGCCAGTACGAAGACAGGTCAGCCCCAGCATTTT. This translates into CASTKTGQPQHF.

CDR3 in DNA: TGCAGCGTAGAGGAGGGGCTTTACACTGAAGCTTTCTTT. This sequence encodes CSVEEGLYTEAFF. The chain has TRBV29-1 and TRBJ1-1, with D possibly matching TRBD1 (5 bases). CDR1 SQVTM and CDR2 ANQGSEA come from the germline V gene. CDR3 length equals 13 residues. Trimming cost V 6 bases and J 3 bases, with 14 bases left between them.

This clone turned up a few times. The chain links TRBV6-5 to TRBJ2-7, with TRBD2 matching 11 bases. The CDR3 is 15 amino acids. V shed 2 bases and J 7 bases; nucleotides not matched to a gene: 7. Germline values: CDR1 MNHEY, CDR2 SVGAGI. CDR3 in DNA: TGTGCCAGCAGTTACGACCTAGCGGGGGGTTCGGAGCAGTACTTC. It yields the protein CASSYDLAGGSEQYF.

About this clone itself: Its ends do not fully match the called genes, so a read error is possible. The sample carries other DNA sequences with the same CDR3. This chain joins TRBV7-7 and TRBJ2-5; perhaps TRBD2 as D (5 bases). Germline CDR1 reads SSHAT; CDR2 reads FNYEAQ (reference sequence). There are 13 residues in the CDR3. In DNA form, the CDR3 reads TGTGCTAGCAGCTTAGAACGAGGGGAGACCCAGTACTTC. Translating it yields CASSLERGETQYF.

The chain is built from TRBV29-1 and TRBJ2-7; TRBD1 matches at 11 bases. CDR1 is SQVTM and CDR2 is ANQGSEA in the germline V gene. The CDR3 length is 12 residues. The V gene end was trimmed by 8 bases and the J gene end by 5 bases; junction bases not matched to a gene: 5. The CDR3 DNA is TGCAGCATGGGGACAGGGGGAAACGAGCAGTACTTC. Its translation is CSMGTGGNEQYF.

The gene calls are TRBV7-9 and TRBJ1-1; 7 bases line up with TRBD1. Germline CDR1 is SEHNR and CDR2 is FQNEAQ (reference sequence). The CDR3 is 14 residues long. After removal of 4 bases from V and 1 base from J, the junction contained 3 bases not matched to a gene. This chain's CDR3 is CASSWNRGNTEAFF. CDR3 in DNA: TGTGCCAGCAGCTGGAACAGGGGGAACACTGAAGCTTTCTTT.

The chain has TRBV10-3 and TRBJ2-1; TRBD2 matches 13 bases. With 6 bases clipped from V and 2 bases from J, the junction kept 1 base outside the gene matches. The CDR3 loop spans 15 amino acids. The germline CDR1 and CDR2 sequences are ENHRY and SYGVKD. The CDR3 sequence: CAISGTSGAYNEQFF. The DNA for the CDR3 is TGTGCCATCAGCGGGACTAGCGGGGCCTACAATGAGCAGTTCTTC.

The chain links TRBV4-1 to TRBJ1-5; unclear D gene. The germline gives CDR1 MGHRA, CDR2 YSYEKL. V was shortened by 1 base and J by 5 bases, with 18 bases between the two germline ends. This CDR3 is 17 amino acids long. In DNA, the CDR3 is TGCGCCAGCAGCCAAGGTTCTCTGCAGGCCAACTATCAGCCCCAGCATTTT. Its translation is CASSQGSLQANYQPQHF.

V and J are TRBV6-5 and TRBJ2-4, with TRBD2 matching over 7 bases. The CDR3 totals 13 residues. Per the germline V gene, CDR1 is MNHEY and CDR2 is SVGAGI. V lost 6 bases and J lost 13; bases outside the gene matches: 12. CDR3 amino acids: CASRPRPGGSQYF. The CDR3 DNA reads TGTGCCAGCAGACCCCGTCCGGGAGGCTCCCAGTACTTC.

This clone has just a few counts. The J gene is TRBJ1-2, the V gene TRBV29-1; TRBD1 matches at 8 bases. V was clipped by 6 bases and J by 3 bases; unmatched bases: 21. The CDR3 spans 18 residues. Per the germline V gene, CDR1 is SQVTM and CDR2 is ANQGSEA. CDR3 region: CSVAGEWGTGSGDYGYTF. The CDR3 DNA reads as TGCAGCGTCGCCGGCGAATGGGGGACAGGCTCGGGTGACTATGGCTACACCTTC.

The DNA for the CDR3 is TGTGCCAGCATCCACTCCCCTGGGACTAGCGGTAACACCGGGGAGCTGTTTTTT. Translation: CASIHSPGTSGNTGELFF. The chain has TRBV5-6 and TRBJ2-2; 11 bases fit TRBD2. Per the germline V gene, CDR1 is SGHDT and CDR2 is YYEEEE. The J segment lost 2 bases and the V segment lost 6 bases, leaving 12 bases of the junction unmatched. The CDR3 spans 18 residues.

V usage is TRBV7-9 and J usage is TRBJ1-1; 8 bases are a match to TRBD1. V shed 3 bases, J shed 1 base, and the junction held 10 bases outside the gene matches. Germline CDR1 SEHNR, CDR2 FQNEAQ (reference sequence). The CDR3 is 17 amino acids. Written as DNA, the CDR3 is TGTGCCAGCAGCTTGGGCGGATTCACAGGGGGGAACACTGAAGCTTTCTTT. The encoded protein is CASSLGGFTGGNTEAFF.

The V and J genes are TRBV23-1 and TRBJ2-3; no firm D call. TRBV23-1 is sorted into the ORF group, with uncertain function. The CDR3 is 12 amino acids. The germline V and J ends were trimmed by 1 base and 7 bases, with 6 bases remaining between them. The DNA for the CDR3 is TGCGCCAGCAGTCAATTAGGACATACGCAGTATTTT. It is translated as CASSQLGHTQYF.

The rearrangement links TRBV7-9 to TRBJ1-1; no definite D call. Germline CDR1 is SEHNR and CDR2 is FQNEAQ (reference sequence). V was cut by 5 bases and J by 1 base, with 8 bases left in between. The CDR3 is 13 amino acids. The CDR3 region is CASSPETNTEAFF. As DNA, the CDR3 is TGTGCCAGCAGCCCTGAAACGAACACTGAAGCTTTCTTT.

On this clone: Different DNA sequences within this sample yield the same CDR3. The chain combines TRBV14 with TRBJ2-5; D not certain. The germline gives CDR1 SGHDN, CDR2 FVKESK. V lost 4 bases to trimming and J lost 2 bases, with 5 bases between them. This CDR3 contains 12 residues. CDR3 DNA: TGTGCCAGCAGCCGTACACAAGAGACCCAGTACTTC. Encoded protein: CASSRTQETQYF.

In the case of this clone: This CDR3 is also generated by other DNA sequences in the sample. Here the CDR3 DNA reads TGCGCCAGCAGCAGCGGACAGGGCTACGAGCAGTACTTC. Its protein is CASSSGQGYEQYF. V and J are TRBV5-1 and TRBJ2-7; 8 bases line up with TRBD1. The germline gives CDR1 SGHRS, CDR2 YFSETQ. The length of the CDR3 is 13 residues. The J segment lost 3 bases and the V segment lost 4 bases, leaving 3 bases of the junction unmatched.

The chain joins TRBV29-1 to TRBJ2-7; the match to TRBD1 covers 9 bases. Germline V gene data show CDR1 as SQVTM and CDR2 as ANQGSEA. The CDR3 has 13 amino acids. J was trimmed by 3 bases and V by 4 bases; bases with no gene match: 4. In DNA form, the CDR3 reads TGCAGCGTTGTACAGGGGGCCTTCTACGAGCAGTACTTC. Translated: CSVVQGAFYEQYF.

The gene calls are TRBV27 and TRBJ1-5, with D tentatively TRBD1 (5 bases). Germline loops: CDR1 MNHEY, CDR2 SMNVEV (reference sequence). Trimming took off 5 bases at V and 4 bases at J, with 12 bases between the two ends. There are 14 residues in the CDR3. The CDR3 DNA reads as TGTGCCAGCAGTAGATCAGGGTGGAATCAGCCCCAGCATTTT. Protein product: CASSRSGWNQPQHF.

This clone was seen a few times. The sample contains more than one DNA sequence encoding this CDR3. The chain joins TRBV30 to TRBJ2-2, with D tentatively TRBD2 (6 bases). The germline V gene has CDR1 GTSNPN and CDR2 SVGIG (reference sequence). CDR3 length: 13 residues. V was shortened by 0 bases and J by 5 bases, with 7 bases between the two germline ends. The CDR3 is CAWSVGGTGELFF. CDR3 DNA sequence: TGTGCCTGGAGTGTCGGGGGTACCGGGGAGCTGTTTTTT.

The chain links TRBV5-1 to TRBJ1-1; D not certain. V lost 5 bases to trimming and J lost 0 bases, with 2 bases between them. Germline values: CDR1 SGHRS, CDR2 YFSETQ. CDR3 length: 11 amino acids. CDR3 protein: CASRVNTEAFF. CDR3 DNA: TGCGCCAGCAGAGTGAACACTGAAGCTTTCTTT.

CDR3 in amino acids: CASSLGGVQDEQYF. DNA of the CDR3: TGCGCCAGCAGCCTCGGGGGGGTCCAGGACGAGCAGTACTTC. The chain couples TRBV5-1 to TRBJ2-7; 8 bases are a match to TRBD2. Germline CDR1 reads SGHRS; CDR2 reads YFSETQ. V trimming: 4 bases; J trimming: 5 bases; junction bases outside the gene matches: 8. The CDR3 has 14 amino acids. The complete variable domain, with remaining parts taken from reference TRBV5-1 and TRBJ2-7, reads KAGVTQTPRYLIKTRGQQVTLSCSPISGHRSVSWYQQTPGQGLQFLFEYFSETQRNKGNFPGRFSGRQFSNSRSEMNVSTLELGDSALYLCASSLGGVQDEQYFGPGTRLTVT.

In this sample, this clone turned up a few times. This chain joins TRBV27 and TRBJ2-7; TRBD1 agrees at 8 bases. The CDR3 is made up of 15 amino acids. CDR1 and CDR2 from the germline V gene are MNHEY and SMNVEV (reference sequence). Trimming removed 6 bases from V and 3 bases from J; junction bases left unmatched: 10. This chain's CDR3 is CASRESPGQVYEQYF. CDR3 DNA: TGTGCCAGCAGGGAATCACCGGGACAGGTCTACGAGCAGTACTTC.

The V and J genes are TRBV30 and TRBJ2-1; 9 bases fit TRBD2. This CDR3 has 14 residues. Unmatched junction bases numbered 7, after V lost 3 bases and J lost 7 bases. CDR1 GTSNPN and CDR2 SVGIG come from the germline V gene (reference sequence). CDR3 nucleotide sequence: TGTGCCTGGAGGGCGGGGGGGCCGAGGAATGAGCAGTTCTTC. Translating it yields CAWRAGGPRNEQFF.